The entry that follows covers one T cell receptor (beta chain) sequence. The antigen is unknown. This specimen belongs to a study of cytomegalovirus exposure and HLA in healthy donors. Overall study findings and caveats: In a later analysis, TCR beta V- and J-gene trimming was associated with a missense DCLRE1C variant.

This CDR3 is built from 13 residues. The V gene lost 4 bases and the J gene lost 4 bases, with 5 bases spanning the gap. In germline, CDR1 is SGHAT, CDR2 FQNNGV. PCR amplification relied on 60 Vbeta primers (plus 13 Jbeta primers). Clones were sequenced by immunoSEQ multiplex PCR, and TCRdb holds only the in-frame ones, with some missing. The data contain around 150,000 clones, about 61% of them singletons. The TCR comes from a woman in her thirties or forties in good health and CMV-seronegative. What was sequenced was PBMCs. The chain recombines TRBV11-2 with TRBJ2-6; D gene unclear. CDR3 sequence (DNA): TGTGCCAGCAGCTACATGGGGGCCAACGTCCTGACTTTC. Translated, it gives CASSYMGANVLTF.